This T cell receptor beta chain came from a study of control samples from healthy donors and cancer patients. Produced via immunoSEQ multiplex PCR; TCRdb's table is partial and in-frame only. The sample has 170,000 or so clones, around 94% seen once. The germline gives CDR1 SGHDT, CDR2 YYEEEE. The CDR3 extends over 14 amino acids. V was pared by 9 bases and J by 3 bases, with 13 bases between. This TCR derives from a man aged 30-40 years in good health. This rearrangement joins TRBV5-6 to TRBJ2-6, with D possibly TRBD2 on 5 matching bases. The specimen sequenced was blood. CDR3 sequence: CATSHRDGANVLTF. The DNA for the CDR3 is TGTGCCACCTCACACCGGGATGGGGCCAACGTCCTGACTTTC. The full variable domain, its missing parts supplied by reference TRBV5-6 and TRBJ2-6, is DAGVTQSPTHLIKTRGQQVTLRCSPKSGHDTVSWYQQALGQGPQFIFQYYEEEERQRGNFPDRFSGHQFPNYSSELNVNALLLGDSALYLCATSHRDGANVLTFGAGSRLTVL.